This T cell receptor (beta chain) derives from a study of blood T cells in healthy people across ages. Whole-study results and caveats: Estimated diversity across one million T cells was deemed an underestimate.

Combining a sample-barcoded 5' primer with a J-beta primer mix, a second PCR ran for 7 to 11 cycles. TCRdb redid the calling of the 5' RACE reads with MiXCR, one entry per CDR3 protein. Here the sample spans approximately 810,000 distinct CDR3 sequences, roughly 26% being singletons. The V end was cut by 6 bases, the J end by 3 bases, with 11 bases between. The germline gives CDR1 DFQATT, CDR2 SNEGSKA (reference sequence). This CDR3 is 12 amino acids long. Note on this clonotype: Antigen: not known. This clone may be a read error of a much larger clone one base away.

Caucasian, healthy and from Russia, the donors were aged between about 6 and 90. Total RNA extraction produced at least 5.5 micrograms (per sample) for the study. Sequencing was carried out using blood. This chain connects TRBV20-1 to TRBJ1-2; D gene uncertain. The source is a woman over 75 in good health. This chain's CDR3 is CSAPGADYGYTF. Here the CDR3 DNA reads TGCAGTGCCCCTGGTGCGGACTATGGCTACACCTTC.